This T cell receptor beta chain is drawn from a study of T cells after yellow fever vaccination. General study results and limits: Reappearance after the booster was seen for most primary-vaccination clones, at roughly 96% CD4 and 70% to 90% CD8.

Concerning this clonotype itself: Its specificity is not known.

5'RACE template switching produced TCR cDNA carrying a universal primer site and UMIs. MiXCR was run by TCRdb on the 5' RACE reads, yielding one entry per CDR3 protein. The table lists 620,000 or so distinct CDR3 sequences, less than 20% of them singletons, with roughly 17% in the top ten. Sequenced here: PBMCs, sampled about 5 days after the first yellow fever vaccination. This TCR derives from a man aged 18 to 29 who received the YFV17D yellow fever vaccine.

For the CDR3, the DNA is TGTGCCAGCAGCTTGTACGAAGCCAAAAACATTCAGTACTTC. Encoded protein: CASSLYEAKNIQYF. The chain has TRBV5-4 and TRBJ2-4, with no clear D. V lost 1 base and J 0 bases, leaving 5 bases between the germline ends. The CDR3 is made up of 14 amino acids. Germline assignment: CDR1 SGHNT and CDR2 YYREEE (reference sequence). The variable domain in full, completed from reference TRBV5-4 and TRBJ2-4, reads ETGVTQSPTHLIKTRGQQVTLRCSSQSGHNTVSWYQQALGQGPQFIFQYYREEENGRGNFPPRFSGLQFPNYSSELNVNALELDDSALYLCASSLYEAKNIQYFGAGTRLSVL.